The 30 T cell receptor beta chains below come from one sample, sequenced in a study of OX40 agonist ivuxolimab in advanced cancers. Libraries were made using the immunoSEQ multiplex PCR assay. The immuneACCESS repertoire file appears here via TCRdb, limited to in-frame rearrangements. These files lack a portion of the clones; in checked studies, under half of the deficit traces to unresolved V genes, and the cause of the others is not known. The sample profile shows 98,000 or so clones; 75% to 95% of them were found once. Roughly 0.61% of the sample comes from the top ten. The sample in question was CD4+ or CD8+ T cells sorted from blood, obtained in a trial of the OX40 agonist ivuxolimab. The receptors originated from an adult with an advanced solid tumor such as melanoma, head and neck, liver or kidney cancer.

This clone was detected only once. The genes are TRBV18 and TRBJ1-4; D is uncertain. The V end lost 3 bases, the J end lost 2 bases, and 7 bases lay between the germline ends. Germline values: CDR1 KGHSH, CDR2 LQKENI. The CDR3 covers 14 residues. The CDR3 loop is CASSPETTNEKLFF. CDR3 DNA: TGTGCCAGCTCACCCGAAACGACTAATGAAAAACTGTTTTTT. The full variable domain, with the rest looked up from reference TRBV18 and TRBJ1-4, is NAGVMQNPRHLVRRRGQEARLRCSPMKGHSHVYWYRQLPEEGLKFMVYLQKENIIDESGMPKERFSAEFPKEGPSILRIQQVVRGDSAAYFCASSPETTNEKLFFGSGTQLSVL.

The J gene is TRBJ2-7, the V gene TRBV7-2, with TRBD2 matching 8 bases. The CDR3 has 15 residues. Germline values: CDR1 SGHTA, CDR2 FQGNSA. The trim removed 0 bases at V and 4 bases at J, leaving 5 bases unmatched. The CDR3 sequence is CASSLAPGGPYEQYF. CDR3 sequence (DNA): TGTGCCAGCAGCTTAGCACCGGGAGGGCCTTACGAGCAGTACTTC.

This clone appeared a single time. This chain connects TRBV19 to TRBJ2-1; D might be TRBD1 (7 bases). CDR3 length equals 15 residues. The V gene lost 2 bases and the J gene lost 8 bases, with 16 bases spanning the gap. Germline values: CDR1 LNHDA, CDR2 SQIVND (reference sequence). The CDR3 here is CASSIPGGLGDEQFF. Here the CDR3 DNA reads TGTGCCAGTAGTATACCAGGGGGGCTCGGGGATGAGCAGTTCTTC.

The chain recombines TRBV6-1 with TRBJ1-2; no firm D call. Per the germline V gene, CDR1 is MNHNS and CDR2 is SASEGT. The CDR3 sequence is 14 residues long. V was cut by 8 bases and J by 2 bases, with 15 bases left in between. DNA for the CDR3: TGTGCCAGCGTCATTCGGGGTGAAAACTATGGCTACACCTTC. Amino acids: CASVIRGENYGYTF.

The J gene is TRBJ2-2, the V gene TRBV10-3, with no clear D. Trimming removed 7 bases at V and 0 bases at J, with 9 bases between. CDR3 length equals 14 residues. Germline values: CDR1 ENHRY, CDR2 SYGVKD. The CDR3 coding sequence is TGTGCCATCATGATAACACCGAACACCGGGGAGCTGTTTTTT. This codes for CAIMITPNTGELFF.

This chain joins TRBV5-4 and TRBJ1-2, with TRBD1 matching 10 bases. Germline lookup yields CDR1 SGHNT and CDR2 YYREEE (reference sequence). The V gene end was trimmed by 5 bases and the J gene end by 6 bases; junction bases not matched to a gene: 7. The CDR3 contains 14 residues. CDR3 sequence (DNA): TGTGCCAGCAGGCGTTTTGGGACAGGGGATGGCTACACCTTC. Protein sequence: CASRRFGTGDGYTF.

This sequence joins TRBV5-1 and TRBJ1-2, with unresolved D. The V end was cut by 0 bases, the J end by 2 bases, with 2 bases between. This CDR3 has 12 residues. CDR1 is SGHRS and CDR2 is YFSETQ in the germline V gene. CDR3 coding DNA: TGCGCCAGCAGCTTGGAAAACTATGGCTACACCTTC. Residues: CASSLENYGYTF. The whole variable domain, filled in from reference TRBV5-1 and TRBJ1-2, reads KAGVTQTPRYLIKTRGQQVTLSCSPISGHRSVSWYQQTPGQGLQFLFEYFSETQRNKGNFPGRFSGRQFSNSRSEMNVSTLELGDSALYLCASSLENYGYTFGSGTRLTVV.

The J gene is TRBJ1-5, the V gene TRBV30; D is unclear. CDR1 and CDR2 (germline): GTSNPN, SVGIG (reference sequence). This CDR3 region has 13 residues. V was trimmed by 1 base and J by 2 bases, leaving 6 bases between them. CDR3 in amino acids: CAWSGVRNQPQHF. As DNA, the CDR3 is TGTGCCTGGAGTGGGGTTCGCAATCAGCCCCAGCATTTT.

This clone was detected once. This chain links TRBV7-8 with TRBJ1-2, with 8 bases lining up with TRBD1. CDR3 length: 16 residues. V gave up 5 bases and J gave up 6 bases; unmatched junction bases: 14. Looked up from germline, CDR1 is SGHVS and CDR2 is FQNEAQ. The CDR3 loop reads CASSVLRTGGLDGYTF. The CDR3 bases are TGTGCCAGCAGCGTACTCAGAACAGGGGGACTTGATGGCTACACCTTC.

This clone has only one observation. V usage is TRBV15 and J usage is TRBJ2-7, with TRBD1 matching 9 bases. Germline CDR1 and CDR2: LNHNV and YYDKDF (reference sequence). V lost 2 bases, J lost 4 bases, and 9 bases stayed unmatched. This CDR3 comprises 16 residues. The CDR3 region has the DNA TGTGCCACCAGCAGAACAACAGGGGGCGCGGGGTACGAGCAGTACTTC. Its protein product is CATSRTTGGAGYEQYF. Looking up the rest from reference TRBV15 and TRBJ2-7 gives the full variable domain: DAMVIQNPRYQVTQFGKPVTLSCSQTLNHNVMYWYQQKSSQAPKLLFHYYDKDFNNEADTPDNFQSRRPNTSFCFLDIRSPGLGDTAMYLCATSRTTGGAGYEQYFGPGTRLTVT.

The genes are TRBV29-1 and TRBJ1-6; tentatively, D is TRBD1 (6 bases). V lost 6 bases, J lost 10 bases, and 16 bases lay in between. The CDR3 has 13 residues. Germline V gene lookup returns CDR1 SQVTM and CDR2 ANQGSEA. The CDR3 DNA reads as TGCAGCGTGGCGGACAGCATATGGTCACCCCTCCACTTT. This encodes CSVADSIWSPLHF.

V usage is TRBV6-1 and J usage is TRBJ1-3, with D possibly matching TRBD1 (5 bases). V dropped 6 bases and J dropped 1 base, with 10 bases sitting between them. Germline V gene data show CDR1 as MNHNS and CDR2 as SASEGT. CDR3 length: 14 amino acids. CDR3 protein: CASSPSGSGNTIYF. The CDR3 DNA follows: TGTGCCAGCAGCCCTTCAGGGTCTGGAAACACCATATATTTT.

The chain links TRBV7-3 to TRBJ1-5; D possibly corresponds to TRBD1 (6 bases). V was cut by 5 bases and J by 7 bases, with 12 bases left in between. The CDR3 is made up of 13 amino acids. Germline loops: CDR1 SGHTA, CDR2 FQGTGA. CDR3 DNA: TGTGCCAGCAGCCAGGACAGTGGGCAGCCCCAGCATTTT. Translating gives CASSQDSGQPQHF.

V is TRBV7-9 and J is TRBJ1-1; D gene ambiguous. The V gene's germline CDR1 is SEHNR and CDR2 FQNEAQ (reference sequence). The V and J ends lost 1 base and 1 base respectively, with 4 bases between them. The CDR3 runs 13 residues. CDR3 DNA sequence: TGTGCCAGCAGCTTAGAGGGGAACACTGAAGCTTTCTTT. This encodes CASSLEGNTEAFF.

The rearrangement uses TRBV5-5 and TRBJ1-5; D is unclear. V was cut by 10 bases and J by 3 bases, with 11 bases left in between. CDR1 is SGHKS, CDR2 YYEKEE, per germline (reference sequence). This CDR3 has 12 amino acids. CDR3 coding DNA: TGTGCCGCTAGGTGTTCCAATCAGCCCCAGCATTTT. It translates to CAARCSNQPQHF.

The rearrangement joins TRBV5-5 to TRBJ1-1; perhaps TRBD1 as D (6 bases). CDR3 length: 13 amino acids. V was trimmed by 3 bases and J by 5 bases, leaving 11 bases between them. Germline V gene lookup returns CDR1 SGHKS and CDR2 YYEKEE (reference sequence). The CDR3: CASSWHRDTEAFF. The CDR3 coding sequence is TGTGCCAGCAGCTGGCACAGGGATACTGAAGCTTTCTTT.

V usage is TRBV10-3 and J usage is TRBJ2-1, with 8 bases lining up with TRBD1. CDR1 is ENHRY and CDR2 is SYGVKD in the germline V gene. Germline trimming cut 10 bases from V and 6 bases from J; bases unmatched to any gene: 8. There are 13 residues in the CDR3. Written as DNA, the CDR3 is TGTGCCACGGCGGGACAGGACACCAATGAGCAGTTCTTC. Its protein product is CATAGQDTNEQFF.

The rearrangement uses TRBV5-1 and TRBJ1-1; 7 nucleotides line up with TRBD1. Germline V lookup: CDR1 SGHRS, CDR2 YFSETQ. The CDR3 extends over 15 amino acids. The V and J ends lost 6 bases and 1 base, in that order; junction bases with no gene match: 9. The CDR3 loop reads CASTTGARGNTEAFF. DNA for the CDR3: TGCGCCAGCACCACAGGGGCGCGAGGGAACACTGAAGCTTTCTTT.

This clone was observed a handful of times. The rearrangement joins TRBV10-3 to TRBJ1-6; D might be TRBD1 (6 bases). Germline V CDR1 and CDR2: ENHRY, SYGVKD. The CDR3 length is 12 residues. Between the trimmed V and J ends, which lost 6 bases and 7 bases, there was a span of 7 bases. CDR3 in amino acids: CAISTGNSPLHF. The CDR3 bases are TGTGCCATCAGCACAGGGAATTCACCCCTCCACTTT.

The genes are TRBV5-1 and TRBJ1-1; D perhaps matches TRBD1 (5 bases). Germline V gene sequence: CDR1 SGHRS, CDR2 YFSETQ. Trimming took off 2 bases at V and 0 bases at J, with 11 bases between the two ends. The CDR3 runs to 15 residues. The CDR3 bases are TGCGCCAGCAGCTTTTGGTCAGGGATGAACACTGAAGCTTTCTTT. It encodes CASSFWSGMNTEAFF.

The chain couples TRBV10-3 to TRBJ2-2; the match to TRBD2 covers 10 bases. Germline V gives CDR1 ENHRY, CDR2 SYGVKD. This CDR3 has 16 residues. With V trimmed by 5 bases and J by 6 bases, 9 bases remained unmatched. The CDR3 sequence: CAISKAGTSVAGELFF. In DNA form, the CDR3 reads TGTGCCATCAGTAAAGCCGGGACTAGCGTCGCCGGGGAGCTGTTTTTT.

J is TRBJ1-2 and V is TRBV5-5, with D maybe TRBD1 (6 bases). The germline CDR1 and CDR2 sequences are SGHKS and YYEKEE (reference sequence). V lost 3 bases and J 1 base, leaving 13 bases between the germline ends. The length of the CDR3 is 15 residues. In nucleotides, the CDR3 is TGTGCCAGCAGCTCTTACAGGGATGGTAACTATGGCTACACCTTC. Translation gives CASSSYRDGNYGYTF.

The V call is TRBV27, the J call TRBJ2-5, with a tentative D call TRBD1 (6 bases). Germline loops: CDR1 MNHEY, CDR2 SMNVEV (reference sequence). There are 13 residues in the CDR3. Trimming cost V 5 bases and J 1 base, with 8 bases left between them. The CDR3 sequence is CASSDRSQETQYF. DNA of the CDR3: TGTGCCAGCAGTGACAGGTCCCAAGAGACCCAGTACTTC.

The chain joins TRBV2 to TRBJ1-5; TRBD1 matches 7 bases. Germline CDR1 and CDR2: SNHLY and FYNNEI. CDR3 length equals 14 residues. V dropped 2 bases and J dropped 4; count of bases not matched to a gene: 2. This chain's CDR3 is CASSENRGNQPQHF. CDR3 DNA sequence: TGTGCCAGCAGTGAAAACAGGGGAAATCAGCCCCAGCATTTT.

This clone appeared a single time. The chain is built from TRBV12-5 and TRBJ1-1; 8 bases line up with TRBD1. Trimming took 3 bases from V and 12 from J; bases not matched to a gene: 15. Germline lookup yields CDR1 LGHNT and CDR2 FRNRAP. This CDR3 has 15 amino acids. The CDR3 nucleotides read TGTGCTAGTGGTTTCGCCCTGAGGCAGGGGGCCCCTTCTTTCTTT. It encodes CASGFALRQGAPSFF.

The rearrangement uses TRBV2 and TRBJ1-4; D is uncertain. Germline assignment: CDR1 SNHLY and CDR2 FYNNEI. CDR3 length: 14 amino acids. V was cut by 6 bases and J by 0 bases, with 8 bases left in between. The CDR3 loop reads CASRESSTNEKLFF. Here the CDR3 DNA reads TGTGCCAGCAGGGAGTCGTCAACTAATGAAAAACTGTTTTTT.

The V call is TRBV30, the J call TRBJ2-3; 7 bases line up with TRBD1. Trimming took 3 bases from V and 6 from J; bases not matched to a gene: 3. This CDR3 is 12 amino acids long. Germline lookup yields CDR1 GTSNPN and CDR2 SVGIG (reference sequence). CDR3 loop: CAWRTGTDTQYF. CDR3 sequence (DNA): TGTGCCTGGAGGACAGGGACGGATACGCAGTATTTT.

The J gene is TRBJ2-7, the V gene TRBV9; 10 bases line up with TRBD2. The V gene end was trimmed by 0 bases and the J gene end by 6 bases; junction bases not matched to a gene: 6. CDR1 is SGDLS, CDR2 YYNGEE, per germline. The CDR3 runs to 15 residues. CDR3 amino acids: CASSVVSGGAVEQYF. As DNA, the CDR3 is TGTGCCAGCAGCGTAGTCAGCGGGGGGGCAGTCGAGCAGTACTTC. The full variable domain, with the rest looked up from reference TRBV9 and TRBJ2-7, is DSGVTQTPKHLITATGQRVTLRCSPRSGDLSVYWYQQSLDQGLQFLIQYYNGEERAKGNILERFSAQQFPDLHSELNLSSLELGDSALYFCASSVVSGGAVEQYFGPGTRLTVT.

In DNA, the CDR3 is TGTGCCTGGGGGAGCGGGACAGCCCAGTACTTC. Its translation is CAWGSGTAQYF. The rearrangement uses TRBV30 and TRBJ2-5; D is tentatively TRBD1 or TRBD2 (7 bases each). Germline V lookup: CDR1 GTSNPN, CDR2 SVGIG (reference sequence). The CDR3 sequence is 11 residues long. Between the trimmed V and J ends, which lost 5 bases and 9 bases, there was a span of 13 bases. Filled out from reference TRBV30 and TRBJ2-5, the complete variable domain reads SQTIHQWPATLVQPVGSPLSLECTVEGTSNPNLYWYRQAAGRGLQLLFYSVGIGQISSEVPQNLSASRPQDRQFILSSKKLLLSDSGFYLCAWGSGTAQYFGPGTRLLVL.

The rearrangement uses TRBV10-3 and TRBJ2-7; TRBD2 aligns across 7 bases. Germline assignment: CDR1 ENHRY and CDR2 SYGVKD. V shed 4 bases, J shed 4 bases, and the junction held 7 bases outside the gene matches. The CDR3 sequence is 14 residues long. This chain's CDR3 is CAISVSGTIYEQYF. Here the CDR3 DNA reads TGTGCCATCAGTGTGAGCGGGACTATTTACGAGCAGTACTTC.